The 10 T cell receptor beta chains given below trace back to one sample, sequenced in a study of blood T cells in healthy people across ages. Then a second PCR, running about 6 to 12 cycles, was carried out with a sample-barcoded 5' primer and a J-beta primer mix. Using its own MiXCR run on the 5' RACE reads, TCRdb lists one record per CDR3 protein. The sample contains approximately 960,000 distinct CDR3 sequences, 25% to 35% of which appear only once. Another study also made use of these data, one on T cells of mothers and their children.

The sample consisted of blood. The source is a woman aged 35 to 49 in good health.

About this clonotype: At one of its ends the junction is not consistent with the germline gene, which may arise from a read error. The chain combines TRBV5-1 with TRBJ1-1, with D tentatively TRBD1 (6 bases). The germline gives CDR1 SGHRS, CDR2 YFSETQ. The CDR3 sequence is 12 residues long. For the CDR3, the DNA is TGCGCCAGCAGACAGACAGGCCCTGAGGCTTTCTTT. It codes for CASRQTGPEAFF.

The chain links TRBV11-2 to TRBJ1-1, with a possible D match to TRBD1 (6 bases). Trimming left V 1 base short and J 1 base short, with 10 bases between. The CDR3 consists of 15 residues. The germline gives CDR1 SGHAT, CDR2 FQNNGV. The chain's CDR3 is CASSLVGTQNTEAFF. CDR3 in DNA: TGTGCCAGCAGCTTAGTTGGGACACAGAACACTGAAGCTTTCTTT.

V gene TRBV12-3 or TRBV12-4 combines with J gene TRBJ1-2; D remains unclear. The CDR3 contains 15 residues. V was cut by 2 bases and J by 0 bases, with 10 bases left in between. The CDR3 protein is CASSLRVGPNYGYTF. The CDR3, as DNA: TGTGCCAGCAGTTTACGGGTCGGACCTAACTATGGCTACACCTTC.

This clonotype has more than one count but fewer than ten. The gene calls are TRBV12-3 or TRBV12-4 and TRBJ2-1; tentatively, D is TRBD2 (5 bases). The CDR3 is 17 residues long. V was clipped by 2 bases and J by 0 bases, with 14 bases between them. The CDR3 region is CASSLTPYEGSYNEQFF. CDR3 nucleotides: TGTGCCAGCAGTTTAACGCCGTACGAGGGCTCCTACAATGAGCAGTTCTTC.

This clonotype was counted at least ten times. V and J are TRBV20-1 and TRBJ2-5; D is undetermined. In germline, CDR1 is DFQATT, CDR2 SNEGSKA (reference sequence). The CDR3 sequence is 14 residues long. V gave up 3 bases and J gave up 1 base, with 12 bases separating them. In nucleotides, the CDR3 is TGCAGTGCTAGCTCAACAGAGCCCCAAGAGACCCAGTACTTC. Protein: CSASSTEPQETQYF.

The chain is built from TRBV7-2 and TRBJ2-1, with 9 bases fitting TRBD1. Germline V gives CDR1 SGHTA, CDR2 FQGNSA. V was clipped by 3 bases and J by 9 bases; unmatched bases: 9. The CDR3 is 15 residues long. Here the CDR3 reads CASSFRDRVLGEQFF. Here the CDR3 DNA reads TGTGCCAGCAGCTTTCGGGACAGGGTTCTGGGTGAGCAGTTCTTC.

This clonotype was counted many times. V is TRBV4-1 and J is TRBJ1-1; D is unclear. This CDR3 comprises 15 residues. Germline-derived CDR1 and CDR2 are MGHRA and YSYEKL. V dropped 0 bases and J dropped 1 base, with 9 bases sitting between them. The CDR3 here is CASSQDVGENTEAFF. The CDR3 DNA reads TGCGCCAGCAGCCAAGATGTTGGAGAGAACACTGAAGCTTTCTTT.

About this clonotype: One junction end disagrees with the germline gene, perhaps due to a read error. The genes are TRBV15 and TRBJ2-6; 11 bases align to TRBD1. The CDR3 length is 20 residues. Germline V gene lookup returns CDR1 LNHNV and CDR2 YYDKDF (reference sequence). The CDR3 protein is CATGRDLWTGGGSGANVLTF. Here the CDR3 DNA reads TGTGCCACCGGCAGAGATTTGTGGACAGGGGGCGGCTCTGGGGCCAACGTCCTGACTTTC.

The V gene is TRBV12-3 or TRBV12-4, the J gene TRBJ2-4, with TRBD2 as a possible D gene (6 bases). The closer fit of TRBJ2-7 to the DNA end suggests the J call may be wrong. The CDR3 contains 14 residues. The CDR3: CASRDRDWGIEQYF. DNA for the CDR3: TGTGCCAGCAGAGACCGGGACTGGGGGATCGAGCAGTACTTC.

Notes on this clonotype: Relative to the germline gene, one junction end is altered; a read error may explain this. This sequence joins TRBV24-1 and TRBJ2-5; D perhaps matches TRBD2 (6 bases). This CDR3 has 15 residues. CDR1 and CDR2 (germline): KGHDR, SFDVKD. CDR3 nucleotide sequence: TGTGCCACCAGTGACGATACAGCGGCGGGGAAGACCCGGTACTTC. As protein: CATSDDTAAGKTRYF.